The present entry profiles one T cell receptor (beta chain) with its context. This clonotype has a count of ten or more. The antigen it recognizes is unknown. Nothing much larger sits one base from this clone, and base qualities are not available. The data stem from a study of T cells in Graves' hyperthyroidism and ophthalmopathy (dated by TCRdb to the late 2010s). Study-wide context: Peripheral blood was sampled at the time of initial diagnosis, prior to any treatment. In addition, the study compared T-cell repertoires in thyroid tissue and in blood from several Graves' hyperthyroidism patients. According to the paper, TCR Vbeta CDR3 sequencing was carried out on 135 peripheral blood samples, which came from fewer than 50 ophthalmopathy, 70 to 80 hyperthyroidism and some 17 progressor patients. Whether ophthalmopathy could be predicted prospectively was tested in an independent validation cohort made up of under 20 hyperthyroidism patients plus 17 patients who later progressed to ophthalmopathy. For training and testing, the 100 or so patients in the discovery cohort were randomly divided in a 7:3 ratio. To identify distinguishing TCR V-J signatures, a discovery cohort of 90 to 100 patients was used, comprising 40 to 45 with Graves' ophthalmopathy and some 60 with stable Graves' hyperthyroidism. After sampling, hyperthyroidism patients received methimazole starting at 30 mg daily, and ophthalmopathy patients received high-dose intravenous methylprednisolone. Overall results and qualifications from the work: A model built on a 13 V-J signature distinguished ophthalmopathy from stable hyperthyroidism, reaching 85% to 90% sensitivity and approximately 81% specificity in cross-validation and 80%/75% in testing. Most expanded thyroid clonotypes (frequency above 0.001) were also detected in blood, suggesting blood repertoires may reflect thyroid immune responses. No statistical method was used to fix the sample size in advance, and group allocation was not hidden from the investigators. In validation, the model predicted progression to ophthalmopathy with 55% to 71% sensitivity and around 72% specificity, a median of about six months before onset.

Compared with germline, V lacks 2 bases and J lacks 10 bases; bases without a gene match: 7. According to the germline V gene, CDR1 reads KGHSH and CDR2 reads LQKENI. Including cysteine and phenylalanine, the CDR3 has 14 amino acids. Just the 42-base CDR3 DNA is kept, in frame starting at base 1. The TCR beta CDR3 regions were amplified from RNA transcripts. The first round of RT-PCR for the TCR CDR3 was performed with the HTBI primer set and the Qiagen OneStep RT-PCR kit. The libraries were constructed in a second round of multiplex PCR and then size-selected and purified. Libraries were sequenced paired-end with 100 bp reads on an Illumina HiSeq2000. As for how the authors treated the data: SOAPnuke was used to process the raw data, removing reads that contained adapters or uncalled bases, had a mean Phred below 15, or lacked an exact match to the constant primer or identifier. COPE v1.2.5 was used to merge the high-quality paired reads, and each unique nucleotide sequence was defined as a clonotype. MiTCR v1.1 was used to align clonotypes to the IMGT TRBV, TRBD and TRBJ reference segments. The analysis was restricted to V-J combinations with a frequency above 0.0001, which together covered 99.2% of the repertoires. The TCS score was defined as F50 (clonal expansion) divided by E x V (chaos), with BLOSUM62-based TCRdist calculated between CDR3 peptides within each V-J. Welch's t-statistics and random forest reduced just over 500 V-J features to roughly 13, which were used in a naive Bayes classifier (R e1071). TCRdb reworked the public reads: Q25 trimming with fastp, MiXCR clone assembly, productive beta chains retained. Every entry covers one CDR3 protein and lists the most common genes and DNA from its rows. The V and J calls were determined by TCRdb, not by the authors. Recorded for this sample are under 750,000 distinct CDR3 sequences; 15% to 20% of them occurred a single time. Clones ranked in the top ten supply roughly a sixth of the sample.

Hyperthyroidism patients were aged 18 to 65 years and newly diagnosed, with disease duration of less than 2 months. Any patient with an uncontrolled infection, another autoimmune disease, pregnancy or lactation was excluded. Diagnoses were established on the basis of clinical symptoms, serum thyroxine and TRAb, thyroid ultrasound, and orbital computed tomography. Blood from progressor patients was drawn when they were first diagnosed with hyperthyroidism, before any ophthalmopathy symptoms appeared. PBMCs were isolated from roughly 10 ml of fresh peripheral blood by Ficoll-Paque density gradient centrifugation. Patients classed as progressors first received a Graves' hyperthyroidism diagnosis and then went on to develop ophthalmopathy during follow-up. Trizol reagent was used to extract total RNA, and RNA quality was then checked on an Agilent 2100 Bioanalyzer.

The sequencing sample was made of blood. The source of this sequence is a woman in her forties or fifties with Graves' hyperthyroidism that later progressed to Graves' ophthalmopathy. This receptor chain uses TRBV18 and TRBJ2-1; 8 bases in the middle match TRBD1. The bases are TGTGCCAGCTCACCAGGCCAGGGGGCAGGGGAGCAGTTCTTC. This sequence encodes CASSPGQGAGEQFF.